This TCR beta chain emerged from a study of blood T cells in healthy people across ages. Findings and limits, study-wide: The diversity estimates, figures obtained from one million T cells, were considered underestimates.

Sample-barcoded 5' priming and a J-beta primer mix drove a second PCR of about 6 to 11 cycles. Each cDNA molecule was tagged by a template-switch adaptor that had 12 random nucleotides. TCRdb ran MiXCR on the 5' RACE reads and lists one entry per CDR3 protein. The data hold over 950,000 distinct CDR3 sequences, with roughly half observed a single time. This CDR3 is 14 amino acids long. Trimming removed 7 bases from V and 3 bases from J, with 15 bases in between. The germline CDR1 and CDR2 sequences are SGHRS and YFSETQ. This clonotype came up once. The antigen remains unidentified. The sequence was obtained from a woman aged 55 to 70 in good health. Sequenced input: blood. The genes are TRBV5-1 and TRBJ2-3; D ambiguous. DNA of the CDR3: TGCGCCAGCTCCGGACCCTACCTTACAGATACGCAGTATTTT. It yields the protein CASSGPYLTDTQYF.